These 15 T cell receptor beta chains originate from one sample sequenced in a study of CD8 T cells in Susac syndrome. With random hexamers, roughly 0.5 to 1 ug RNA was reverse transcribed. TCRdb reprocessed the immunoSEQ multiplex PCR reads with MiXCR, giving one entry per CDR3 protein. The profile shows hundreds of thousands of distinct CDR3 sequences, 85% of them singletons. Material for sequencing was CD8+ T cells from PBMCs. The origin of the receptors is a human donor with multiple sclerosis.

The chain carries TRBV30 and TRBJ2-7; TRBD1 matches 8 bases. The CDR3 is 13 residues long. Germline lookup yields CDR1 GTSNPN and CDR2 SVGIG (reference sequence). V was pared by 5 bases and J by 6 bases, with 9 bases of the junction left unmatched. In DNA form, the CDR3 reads TGTGCCTGGGAAACAGGGGGGAACGGCGAGCAGTACTTC. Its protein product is CAWETGGNGEQYF.

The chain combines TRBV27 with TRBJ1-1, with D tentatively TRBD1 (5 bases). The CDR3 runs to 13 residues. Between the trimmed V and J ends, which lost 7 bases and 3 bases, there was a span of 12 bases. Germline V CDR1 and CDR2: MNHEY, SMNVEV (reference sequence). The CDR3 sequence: CASTLGGDTEAFF. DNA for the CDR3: TGTGCCAGCACCCTAGGAGGGGACACTGAAGCTTTCTTT.

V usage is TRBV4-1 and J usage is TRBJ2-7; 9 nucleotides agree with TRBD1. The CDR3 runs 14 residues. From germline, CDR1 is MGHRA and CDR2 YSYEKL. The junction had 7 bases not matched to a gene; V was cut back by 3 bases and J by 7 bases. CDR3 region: CASSQGTGMGEQYF. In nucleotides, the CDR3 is TGCGCCAGCAGCCAGGGGACAGGGATGGGGGAGCAGTACTTC.

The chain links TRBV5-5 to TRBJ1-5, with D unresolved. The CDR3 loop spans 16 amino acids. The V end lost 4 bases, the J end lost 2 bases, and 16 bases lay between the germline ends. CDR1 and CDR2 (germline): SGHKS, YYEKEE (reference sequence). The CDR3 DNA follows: TGTGCCAGCAGCGAATACGACGGGTTAGGCAATCAGCCCCAGCATTTT. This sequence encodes CASSEYDGLGNQPQHF. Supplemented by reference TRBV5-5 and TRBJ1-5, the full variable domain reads DAGVTQSPTHLIKTRGQQVTLRCSPISGHKSVSWYQQVLGQGPQFIFQYYEKEERGRGNFPDRFSARQFPNYSSELNVNALLLGDSALYLCASSEYDGLGNQPQHFGDGTRLSIL.

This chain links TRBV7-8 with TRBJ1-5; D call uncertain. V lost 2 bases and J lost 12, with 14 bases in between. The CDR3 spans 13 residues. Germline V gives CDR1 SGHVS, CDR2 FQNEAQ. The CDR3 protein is CASSLNGWIIQHF. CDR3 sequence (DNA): TGTGCCAGCAGCTTAAACGGATGGATAATCCAGCATTTT. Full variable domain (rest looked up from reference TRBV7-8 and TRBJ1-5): GAGVSQSPRYKVAKRGQDVALRCDPISGHVSLFWYQQALGQGPEFLTYFQNEAQLDKSGLPSDRFFAERPEGSVSTLKIQRTQQEDSAVYLCASSLNGWIIQHFGDGTRLSIL.

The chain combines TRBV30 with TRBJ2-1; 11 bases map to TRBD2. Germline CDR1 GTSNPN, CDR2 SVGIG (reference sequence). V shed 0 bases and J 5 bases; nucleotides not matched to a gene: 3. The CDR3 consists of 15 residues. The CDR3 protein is CAWSVLAGGNNEQFF. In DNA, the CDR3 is TGTGCCTGGAGTGTTCTAGCGGGAGGAAACAATGAGCAGTTCTTC.

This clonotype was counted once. CDR3: CASSLSPSGNEQFF. CDR3 bases: TGTGCCAGCAGTTTATCTCCTAGCGGCAATGAGCAGTTCTTC. The genes are TRBV28 and TRBJ2-1, with 7 bases fitting TRBD2. V shed 1 base, J shed 6 bases, and the junction held 3 bases outside the gene matches. The germline V gene encodes CDR1 MDHEN and CDR2 SYDVKM. The CDR3 has 14 residues.

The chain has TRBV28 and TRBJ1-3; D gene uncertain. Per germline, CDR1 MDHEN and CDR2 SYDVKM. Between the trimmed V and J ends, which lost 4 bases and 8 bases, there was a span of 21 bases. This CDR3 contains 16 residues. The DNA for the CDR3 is TGTGCCAGCAGTTCCCGCGCCACGGTTCTCAGGCACACCATATATTTT. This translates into CASSSRATVLRHTIYF.

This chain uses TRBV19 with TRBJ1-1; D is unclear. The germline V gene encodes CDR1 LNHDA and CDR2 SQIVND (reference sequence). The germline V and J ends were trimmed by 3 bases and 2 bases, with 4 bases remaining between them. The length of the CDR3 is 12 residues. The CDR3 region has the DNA TGTGCCAGTAGTATCGGTAACACTGAAGCTTTCTTT. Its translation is CASSIGNTEAFF.

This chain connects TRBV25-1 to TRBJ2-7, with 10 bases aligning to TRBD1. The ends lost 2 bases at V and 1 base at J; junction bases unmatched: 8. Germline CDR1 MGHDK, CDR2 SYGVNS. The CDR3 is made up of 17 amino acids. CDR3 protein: CASSEEWGQGRSYEQYF. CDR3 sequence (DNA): TGTGCCAGCAGTGAAGAGTGGGGACAGGGGCGTTCCTACGAGCAGTACTTC.

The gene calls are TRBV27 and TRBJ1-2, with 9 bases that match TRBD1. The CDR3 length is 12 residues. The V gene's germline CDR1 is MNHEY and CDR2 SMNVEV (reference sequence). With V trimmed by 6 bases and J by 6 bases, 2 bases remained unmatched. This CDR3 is CASRTGGDGYTF. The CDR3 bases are TGTGCCAGCAGGACAGGGGGGGATGGCTACACCTTC.

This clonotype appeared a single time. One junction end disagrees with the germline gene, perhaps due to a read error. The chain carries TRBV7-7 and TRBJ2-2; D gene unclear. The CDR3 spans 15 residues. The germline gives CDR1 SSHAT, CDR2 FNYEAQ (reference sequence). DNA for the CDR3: TGTGCTAGCAGCTCTGACTTTTTGACGACCGGGGAGCTGTTTTTT. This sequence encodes CASSSDFLTTGELFF.

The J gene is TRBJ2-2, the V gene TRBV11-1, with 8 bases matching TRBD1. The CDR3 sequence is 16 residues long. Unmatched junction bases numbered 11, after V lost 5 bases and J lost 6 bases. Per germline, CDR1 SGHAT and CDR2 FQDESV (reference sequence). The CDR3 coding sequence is TGTGCCAGCAGCAGGCTGACAGGGGATAACGCCGGGGAGCTGTTTTTT. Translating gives CASSRLTGDNAGELFF.

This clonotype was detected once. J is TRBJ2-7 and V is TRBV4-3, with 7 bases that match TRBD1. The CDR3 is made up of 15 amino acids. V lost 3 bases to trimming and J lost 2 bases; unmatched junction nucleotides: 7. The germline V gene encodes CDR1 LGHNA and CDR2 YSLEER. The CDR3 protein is CASSQETGTAYEQYF. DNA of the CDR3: TGCGCCAGCAGCCAGGAAACCGGGACAGCCTACGAGCAGTACTTC.

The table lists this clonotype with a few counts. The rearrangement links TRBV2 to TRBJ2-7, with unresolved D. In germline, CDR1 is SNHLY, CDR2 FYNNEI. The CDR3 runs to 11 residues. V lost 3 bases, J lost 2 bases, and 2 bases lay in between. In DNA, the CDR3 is TGTGCCAGCAGTGAGCCCTACGAGCAGTACTTC. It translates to CASSEPYEQYF.